One sample yielded the 18 T cell receptor beta chains listed below, sequenced in a study of blood T cell repertoires in COVID-19. Sequenced by immunoSEQ multiplex PCR; TCRdb stores in-frame clones only, minus some. This table has 160,000 or so clones, about 87% appearing once. The sequenced sample was peripheral blood. These receptors originate from an older woman with COVID-19, enrolled during active disease.

The rearrangement uses TRBV6-5 and TRBJ1-1, with D maybe TRBD1 (5 bases). Germline CDR1 is MNHEY and CDR2 is SVGAGI. Trimming pared 5 bases from V and 7 bases from J, leaving 14 bases between. The CDR3 sequence is 13 residues long. The CDR3 spells CASSQCRDCEAFF. The CDR3 coding sequence is TGTGCCAGCAGTCAATGCCGGGACTGTGAAGCTTTCTTT.

CDR3 protein: CASSINREETQYF. The CDR3 nucleotides read TGTGCCAGTAGTATAAACAGGGAAGAGACCCAGTACTTC. This chain connects TRBV19 to TRBJ2-5; maybe TRBD1 (6 bases). Germline V gives CDR1 LNHDA, CDR2 SQIVND (reference sequence). The V and J ends lost 2 bases and 3 bases respectively, with 7 bases between them. CDR3 length equals 13 residues.

This sequence joins TRBV5-1 and TRBJ2-3, with TRBD2 matching over 7 bases. CDR1 and CDR2 (germline): SGHRS, YFSETQ. The CDR3 sequence is 16 residues long. The ends lost 4 bases at V and 6 bases at J; junction bases unmatched: 14. The CDR3 here is CASSPWGGIIVDTQYF. As DNA, the CDR3 is TGCGCCAGCAGCCCCTGGGGGGGGATCATCGTGGATACGCAGTATTTT.

CDR3 residues: CASSYLQGLYEQYF. CDR3 nucleotides: TGTGCCAGCAGTTACTTGCAGGGTCTCTACGAGCAGTACTTC. The chain has TRBV6-6 and TRBJ2-7, with D perhaps matching TRBD1 (5 bases). V lost 1 base and J lost 3, with 10 bases in between. CDR1 and CDR2 from the germline V gene are MNHNY and SVGAGI (reference sequence). The CDR3 sequence is 14 residues long.

The chain uses TRBV15 and TRBJ1-2; TRBD1 agrees at 9 bases. The CDR3 length is 15 residues. V was pared by 5 bases and J by 6 bases, with 10 bases of the junction left unmatched. Germline assignment: CDR1 LNHNV and CDR2 YYDKDF (reference sequence). This CDR3 reads CATSGHSTGGHGYTF. The CDR3 DNA reads TGTGCCACCAGCGGACACTCAACAGGGGGCCATGGCTACACCTTC.

The chain links TRBV29-1 to TRBJ2-1; D might be TRBD2 (6 bases). The V end lost 7 bases, the J end lost 9 bases, and 19 bases lay between the germline ends. Germline CDR1 SQVTM, CDR2 ANQGSEA. The CDR3 spans 13 residues. The CDR3 DNA sequence: TGCAGCGCGGTGAGGGAATACGGGAGTGAGCAGTTCTTC. It encodes CSAVREYGSEQFF.

The chain joins TRBV28 to TRBJ2-7; 7 bases align to TRBD2. Trimming took 5 bases from V and 12 from J; bases not matched to a gene: 19. The CDR3 is 15 amino acids. Germline CDR1 is MDHEN and CDR2 is SYDVKM. CDR3 coding DNA: TGTGCCAGCAGTCCCGAGGGAGTACAGCGGGGAGTAGGGTACTTC. Its translation: CASSPEGVQRGVGYF. Looking up the rest from reference TRBV28 and TRBJ2-7 gives the full variable domain: DVKVTQSSRYLVKRTGEKVFLECVQDMDHENMFWYRQDPGLGLRLIYFSYDVKMKEKGDIPEGYSVSREKKERFSLILESASTNQTSMYLCASSPEGVQRGVGYFGPGTRLTVT.

The chain recombines TRBV15 with TRBJ2-3; no clear D gene. The V and J ends lost 1 base and 4 bases respectively, with 9 bases between them. Germline CDR1 reads LNHNV; CDR2 reads YYDKDF (reference sequence). The CDR3 length is 14 residues. The CDR3 here is CATSRALWPDTQYF. DNA for the CDR3: TGTGCCACCAGCAGAGCCCTTTGGCCAGATACGCAGTATTTT.

The chain joins TRBV21-1 to TRBJ2-2; the table calls TRBD1, which could not be checked here. TRBV21-1 is classified as a pseudogene. The CDR3 runs 14 residues. The CDR3 DNA follows: TGTGCCAGCAGCGTAACAGGGGGAGGCGGGGAGCTGTTTTTT. Protein product: CASSVTGGGGELFF.

This CDR3 reads CASSAQGFGGYTF. As DNA, the CDR3 is TGTGCCAGTAGCGCACAGGGGTTTGGCGGCTACACCTTC. The chain links TRBV19 to TRBJ1-2; TRBD1 agrees at 7 bases. Per germline, CDR1 LNHDA and CDR2 SQIVND (reference sequence). V gave up 6 bases and J gave up 8 bases; unmatched junction bases: 9. CDR3 length: 13 amino acids.

The J gene is TRBJ1-4, the V gene TRBV3-1 (or the pseudogene TRBV3-2); no definite D call. This CDR3 spans 15 amino acids. Germline assignment: CDR1 LGHDT and CDR2 YNNKEL (reference sequence). Trimming stripped 0 bases from V and 6 bases from J, with 11 bases between. In DNA, the CDR3 is TGTGCCAGCAGCCAAGATCGGGGTTACGATGAAAAACTGTTTTTT. Its protein is CASSQDRGYDEKLFF.

The chain recombines TRBV7-2 with TRBJ1-6, with a weak D call TRBD1 (5 bases). The CDR3 covers 15 residues. Trimming shortened V by 2 bases and J by 6 bases, and 11 bases separated the two germline ends. CDR1 is SGHTA, CDR2 FQGNSA, per germline. The chain's CDR3 is CASSLRAGGNSPLHF. CDR3 nucleotide sequence: TGTGCCAGCAGCTTAAGGGCCGGGGGTAATTCACCCCTCCACTTT.

In nucleotides, the CDR3 is TGTGCCAGTCGGGACACTAGAACTTATGGCTACACCTTC. Translating it yields CASRDTRTYGYTF. This chain joins TRBV18 and TRBJ1-2; weak D call: TRBD1 (6 bases). The germline V gene has CDR1 KGHSH and CDR2 LQKENI. The CDR3 runs to 13 residues. Deletions cut 9 bases from V and 5 bases from J, with 16 bases between. The full variable domain, in which reference TRBV18 and TRBJ1-2 provide the parts outside the CDR3, is NAGVMQNPRHLVRRRGQEARLRCSPMKGHSHVYWYRQLPEEGLKFMVYLQKENIIDESGMPKERFSAEFPKEGPSILRIQQVVRGDSAAYFCASRDTRTYGYTFGSGTRLTVV.

This clone was detected once. V is TRBV7-9 and J is TRBJ1-1, with D hard to call. The CDR3 loop spans 15 amino acids. Trimming took off 5 bases at V and 7 bases at J, with 20 bases between the two ends. Germline V gives CDR1 SEHNR, CDR2 FQNEAQ (reference sequence). Written as DNA, the CDR3 is TGTGCCAGCAGCCCCCAAGGACGGGAATCTAATGAAGCTTTCTTT. It specifies CASSPQGRESNEAFF.

The chain combines TRBV5-1 with TRBJ1-1; D call uncertain. The germline gives CDR1 SGHRS, CDR2 YFSETQ. With 2 bases removed from V and 4 bases from J, the gap between germline ends came to 18 bases. The CDR3 runs to 16 residues. As DNA, the CDR3 is TGCGCCAGCAGCTTACGGGGAGTGGATTTTGGCACTGAAGCTTTCTTT. Translating gives CASSLRGVDFGTEAFF.

The chain has TRBV10-1 and TRBJ2-2; D gene uncertain. The CDR3 has 14 residues. Trimming shortened V by 2 bases and J by 7 bases, and 11 bases separated the two germline ends. Looked up from germline, CDR1 is WNHNN and CDR2 is SYGVQD (reference sequence). CDR3 residues: CASSEPDMSGELFF. CDR3 coding DNA: TGCGCCAGCAGTGAGCCCGACATGAGCGGGGAGCTGTTTTTT.

J is TRBJ1-1 and V is TRBV18; 9 bases fit TRBD1. J lost 6 bases, V lost 3 bases, and 8 bases had no gene match. The V gene's germline CDR1 is KGHSH and CDR2 LQKENI. The CDR3 sequence is 15 residues long. The DNA of the CDR3 is TGTGCCAGCTCACCGATGGACAGGGGAAGGGCTGAAGCTTTCTTT. Translation gives CASSPMDRGRAEAFF.

This chain links TRBV12-3 or TRBV12-4 with TRBJ1-1; D is possibly TRBD1 (6 bases). Trimming shortened V by 5 bases and J by 5 bases, and 12 bases separated the two germline ends. This CDR3 region has 13 residues. In DNA form, the CDR3 reads TGTGCCAGCAGTCCAAACAGGGAAACTGAAGCTTTCTTT. Residues: CASSPNRETEAFF.